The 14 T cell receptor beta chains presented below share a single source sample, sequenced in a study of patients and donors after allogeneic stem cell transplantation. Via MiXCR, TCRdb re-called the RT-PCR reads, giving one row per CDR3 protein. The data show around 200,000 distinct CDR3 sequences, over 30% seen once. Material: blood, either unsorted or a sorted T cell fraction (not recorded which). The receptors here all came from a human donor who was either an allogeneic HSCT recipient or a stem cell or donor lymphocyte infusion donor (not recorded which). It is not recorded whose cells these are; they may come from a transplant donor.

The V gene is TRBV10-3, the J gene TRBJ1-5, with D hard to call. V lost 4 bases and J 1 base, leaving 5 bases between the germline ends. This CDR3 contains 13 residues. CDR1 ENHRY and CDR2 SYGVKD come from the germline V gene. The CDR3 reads CAISGGSNQPQHF. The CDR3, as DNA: TGTGCCATCAGTGGAGGGAGCAATCAGCCCCAGCATTTT.

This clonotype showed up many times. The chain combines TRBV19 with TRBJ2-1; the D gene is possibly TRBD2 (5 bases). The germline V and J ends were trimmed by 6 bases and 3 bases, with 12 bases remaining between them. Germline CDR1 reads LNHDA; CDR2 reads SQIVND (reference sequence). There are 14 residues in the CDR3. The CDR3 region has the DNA TGTGCCAGTAGCACCGACCGGGGCTACAATGAGCAGTTCTTC. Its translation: CASSTDRGYNEQFF.

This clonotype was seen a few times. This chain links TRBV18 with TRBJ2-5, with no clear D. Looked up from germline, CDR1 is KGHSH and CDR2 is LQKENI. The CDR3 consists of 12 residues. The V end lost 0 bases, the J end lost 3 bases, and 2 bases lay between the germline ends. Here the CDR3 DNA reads TGTGCCAGCTCACCACCGGAAGAGACCCAGTACTTC. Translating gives CASSPPEETQYF.

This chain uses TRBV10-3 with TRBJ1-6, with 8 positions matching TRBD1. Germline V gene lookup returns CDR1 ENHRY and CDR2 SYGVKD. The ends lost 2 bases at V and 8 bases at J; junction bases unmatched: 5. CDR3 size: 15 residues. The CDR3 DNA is TGTGCCATCAGTGAGGCGGACAGGGTGCATTCACCCCTCCACTTT. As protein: CAISEADRVHSPLHF.

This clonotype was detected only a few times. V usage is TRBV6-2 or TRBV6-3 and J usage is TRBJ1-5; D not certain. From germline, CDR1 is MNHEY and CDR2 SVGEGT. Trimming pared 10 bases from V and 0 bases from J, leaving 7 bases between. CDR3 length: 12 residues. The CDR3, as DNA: TGTGCCATCCAGGCTAGCAATCAGCCCCAGCATTTT. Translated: CAIQASNQPQHF.

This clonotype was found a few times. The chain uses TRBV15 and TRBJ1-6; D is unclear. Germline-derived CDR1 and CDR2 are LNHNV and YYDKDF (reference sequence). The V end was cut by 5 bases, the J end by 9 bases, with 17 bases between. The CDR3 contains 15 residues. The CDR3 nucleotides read TGTGCCACCAGCGCCGGGATCAAAGGAGGTTCACCCCTCCACTTT. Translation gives CATSAGIKGGSPLHF.

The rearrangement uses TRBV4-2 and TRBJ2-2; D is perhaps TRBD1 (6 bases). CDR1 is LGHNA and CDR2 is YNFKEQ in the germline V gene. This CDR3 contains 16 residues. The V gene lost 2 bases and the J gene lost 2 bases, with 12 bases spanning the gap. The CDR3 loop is CASSQRTGFNTGELFF. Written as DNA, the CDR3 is TGTGCCAGCAGCCAACGCACAGGGTTCAACACCGGGGAGCTGTTTTTT.

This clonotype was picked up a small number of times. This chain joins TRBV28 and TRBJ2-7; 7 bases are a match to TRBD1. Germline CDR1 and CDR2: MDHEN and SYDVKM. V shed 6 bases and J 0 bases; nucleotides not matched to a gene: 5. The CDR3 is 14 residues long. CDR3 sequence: CASRSGQTSYEQYF. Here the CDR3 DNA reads TGTGCCAGCAGATCGGGACAGACCTCCTACGAGCAGTACTTC.

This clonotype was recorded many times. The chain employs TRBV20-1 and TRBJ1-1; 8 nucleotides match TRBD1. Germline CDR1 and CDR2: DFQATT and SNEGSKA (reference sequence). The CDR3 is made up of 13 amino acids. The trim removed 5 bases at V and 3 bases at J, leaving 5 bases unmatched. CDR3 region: CSAVWGQDTEAFF. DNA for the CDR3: TGCAGTGCTGTTTGGGGACAGGACACTGAAGCTTTCTTT.

The chain's CDR3 is CATSPGGGPGEQFF. The CDR3 DNA is TGTGCCACCAGCCCAGGAGGGGGGCCGGGAGAGCAGTTCTTC. The chain links TRBV15 to TRBJ2-1; tentatively, D is TRBD1 or TRBD2 (6 bases each). Germline V CDR1 and CDR2: LNHNV, YYDKDF (reference sequence). Trimming left V 5 bases short and J 10 bases short, with 18 bases between. The CDR3 is 14 amino acids.

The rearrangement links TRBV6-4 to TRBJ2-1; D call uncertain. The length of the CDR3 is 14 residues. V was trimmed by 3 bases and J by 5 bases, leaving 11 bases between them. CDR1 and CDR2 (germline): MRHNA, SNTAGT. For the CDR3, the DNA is TGTGCCAGCAGTGAAGATGTGAGCCACAATGAGCAGTTCTTC. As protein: CASSEDVSHNEQFF.

The CDR3, as DNA: TGTGCCATCAGTGACAGCAACTATGGCTACACCTTC. This gives the protein CAISDSNYGYTF. The chain couples TRBV10-3 to TRBJ1-2; D is unresolved. V was trimmed by 3 bases and J by 2 bases, leaving 4 bases between them. Germline-derived CDR1 and CDR2 are ENHRY and SYGVKD. CDR3 length: 12 residues.

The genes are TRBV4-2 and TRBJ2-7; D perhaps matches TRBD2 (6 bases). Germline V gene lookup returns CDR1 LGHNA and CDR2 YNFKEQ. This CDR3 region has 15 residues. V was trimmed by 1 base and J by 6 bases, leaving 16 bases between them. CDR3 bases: TGTGCCAGCAGCCAAGGTACGGGAGACCGCGGCGAGCAGTACTTC. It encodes CASSQGTGDRGEQYF.

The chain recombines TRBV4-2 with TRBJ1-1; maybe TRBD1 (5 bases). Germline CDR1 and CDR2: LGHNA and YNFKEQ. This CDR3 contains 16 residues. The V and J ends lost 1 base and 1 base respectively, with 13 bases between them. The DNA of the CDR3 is TGTGCCAGCAGCCAAGTGGACGGGGGGAAGAACACTGAAGCTTTCTTT. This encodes CASSQVDGGKNTEAFF.